The rows below give T cell receptor beta chains drawn from one sample of a study of cytomegalovirus exposure and HLA in healthy donors. The protocol was immunoSEQ multiplex PCR, while the TCRdb copy is restricted to in-frame clones and leaves out a portion. The sample records 150,000 to 200,000 clones, around two thirds being singletons. The specimen was PBMCs. These receptors came from a man younger than 45 in good health and CMV-seropositive. The CDR3 runs from the conserved cysteine through the conserved F or W. The order of the fields is D gene, J gene, CDR3 length, clone size, V gene, CDR3 protein, CDR3 DNA. The D gene is left open where the match is weak. A clone size is listed for some rows: how often the clone was seen (once, few, many), or a class if it is expanded.

D gene: TRBD1; J gene: TRBJ2-1; CDR3 length: 15; clone size: NA; V gene: TRBV6-6; CDR3 protein: CASADRRERSSEQFF; CDR3 DNA: TGTGCCAGCGCGGACAGGAGAGAGCGAAGTAGTGAGCAGTTCTTC
D gene: NA; J gene: TRBJ1-2; CDR3 length: 14; clone size: NA; V gene: TRBV19; CDR3 protein: CASNNQGLVSSYTF; CDR3 DNA: TGTGCCAGTAATAATCAGGGGCTCGTTTCGAGCTACACCTTC
D gene: NA; J gene: TRBJ2-1; CDR3 length: 10; clone size: NA; V gene: TRBV2; CDR3 protein: CASHDNEQLF; CDR3 DNA: TGTGCCAGCCATGACAATGAGCAGCTCTTC
D gene: NA; J gene: TRBJ2-1; CDR3 length: 15; clone size: NA; V gene: TRBV27; CDR3 protein: CASSLLVYSGNEQFF; CDR3 DNA: TGTGCCAGCAGTTTGTTAGTGTATAGCGGCAATGAGCAGTTCTTC
D gene: NA; J gene: TRBJ2-1; CDR3 length: 11; clone size: NA; V gene: TRBV5-1; CDR3 protein: CASLPGNEQFF; CDR3 DNA: TGCGCCAGCCTACCGGGGAATGAGCAGTTCTTC
D gene: TRBD1; J gene: TRBJ2-5; CDR3 length: 11; clone size: NA; V gene: TRBV6-1; CDR3 protein: CASDRVETQYF; CDR3 DNA: TGTGCCAGCGACAGGGTGGAGACCCAGTACTTC
D gene: TRBD1; J gene: TRBJ2-7; CDR3 length: 13; clone size: once; V gene: TRBV11-2; CDR3 protein: CASSRDRDYEQYF; CDR3 DNA: TGTGCCAGCAGCCGGGACAGGGACTACGAGCAGTACTTC
D gene: TRBD2; J gene: TRBJ2-7; CDR3 length: 15; clone size: NA; V gene: TRBV6-5; CDR3 protein: CASSPTSGISYEQYF; CDR3 DNA: TGTGCCAGCAGCCCCACTAGCGGGATATCCTACGAGCAGTACTTC
D gene: NA; J gene: TRBJ2-7; CDR3 length: 15; clone size: few; V gene: TRBV5-1; CDR3 protein: CASSWGDSGSYEQYF; CDR3 DNA: TGCGCCAGCAGCTGGGGGGACAGTGGTTCCTACGAGCAGTACTTC
D gene: TRBD2; J gene: TRBJ2-3; CDR3 length: 15; clone size: few; V gene: TRBV29-1; CDR3 protein: CSEISSGSFPDTQYF; CDR3 DNA: TGCAGCGAGATATCTAGCGGGAGTTTCCCAGATACGCAGTATTTT
D gene: NA; J gene: TRBJ1-1; CDR3 length: 13; clone size: NA; V gene: TRBV5-1; CDR3 protein: CASSLAEDTEAFF; CDR3 DNA: TGCGCCAGCAGCTTGGCCGAGGACACTGAAGCTTTCTTT
D gene: TRBD1; J gene: TRBJ2-7; CDR3 length: 14; clone size: NA; V gene: TRBV7-7; CDR3 protein: CASSSGQGNYEQYF; CDR3 DNA: TGTGCTAGCAGCTCGGGACAGGGCAACTACGAGCAGTACTTC
D gene: TRBD1; J gene: TRBJ1-2; CDR3 length: 14; clone size: NA; V gene: TRBV6-1; CDR3 protein: CASTVGTVEYGYTF; CDR3 DNA: TGTGCCAGCACTGTGGGGACAGTTGAATATGGCTACACCTTC
D gene: NA; J gene: TRBJ2-7; CDR3 length: 14; clone size: NA; V gene: TRBV7-6; CDR3 protein: CASSIAVSSYEQYF; CDR3 DNA: TGTGCCAGCAGCATAGCGGTGAGCTCCTACGAGCAGTACTTC
D gene: NA; J gene: TRBJ1-3; CDR3 length: 18; clone size: NA; V gene: TRBV2; CDR3 protein: CASSGPTGPRGSGNTIYF; CDR3 DNA: TGTGCCAGCAGTGGTCCGACAGGCCCAAGAGGATCTGGAAACACCATATATTTT
D gene: NA; J gene: TRBJ2-1; CDR3 length: 14; clone size: NA; V gene: TRBV10-3; CDR3 protein: CAISLQGGNNEQFF; CDR3 DNA: TGTGCCATCAGCCTACAGGGGGGGAACAATGAGCAGTTCTTC
D gene: TRBD2; J gene: TRBJ2-3; CDR3 length: 15; clone size: once; V gene: TRBV6-1; CDR3 protein: CASSAFAGGTDTQYF; CDR3 DNA: TGTGCCAGCTCGGCATTCGCGGGGGGCACAGATACGCAGTATTTT
D gene: NA; J gene: TRBJ2-5; CDR3 length: 14; clone size: NA; V gene: TRBV27; CDR3 protein: CASSWAGNQETQYF; CDR3 DNA: TGTGCCAGCAGTTGGGCTGGCAACCAAGAGACCCAGTACTTC
D gene: TRBD1; J gene: TRBJ1-4; CDR3 length: 17; clone size: NA; V gene: TRBV11-2; CDR3 protein: CASSLSAGTATNEKLFF; CDR3 DNA: TGTGCCAGCAGCTTATCTGCGGGGACAGCAACTAATGAAAAACTGTTTTTT
D gene: TRBD2; J gene: TRBJ2-7; CDR3 length: 15; clone size: once; V gene: TRBV7-7; CDR3 protein: CASSPWAAGGKEQYF; CDR3 DNA: TGTGCTAGCAGCCCTTGGGCAGCGGGAGGAAAGGAGCAGTACTTC
D gene: TRBD2; J gene: TRBJ2-5; CDR3 length: 16; clone size: NA; V gene: TRBV5-1; CDR3 protein: CASSVDFGTSLETQYF; CDR3 DNA: TGCGCCAGCAGCGTGGACTTCGGGACTAGTTTGGAGACCCAGTACTTC
D gene: TRBD1; J gene: TRBJ2-5; CDR3 length: 14; clone size: NA; V gene: TRBV6-1; CDR3 protein: CASSIRTGQETQYF; CDR3 DNA: TGTGCCAGCAGTATCCGGACAGGCCAAGAGACCCAGTACTTC
D gene: NA; J gene: TRBJ2-5; CDR3 length: 15; clone size: NA; V gene: TRBV5-4; CDR3 protein: CASSRELGAGETQYF; CDR3 DNA: TGTGCCAGCAGCAGGGAATTGGGGGCCGGGGAGACCCAGTACTTC
D gene: NA; J gene: TRBJ2-1; CDR3 length: 19; clone size: NA; V gene: TRBV30; CDR3 protein: CAWSRPRAADKPSYNEQFF; CDR3 DNA: TGTGCCTGGAGTAGACCCCGGGCGGCGGACAAACCTTCCTACAATGAGCAGTTCTTC
D gene: NA; J gene: TRBJ1-5; CDR3 length: 15; clone size: NA; V gene: TRBV7-2; CDR3 protein: CASSLAGSENQPQHF; CDR3 DNA: TGTGCCAGCAGCTTAGCTGGCAGCGAGAATCAGCCCCAGCATTTT
D gene: NA; J gene: TRBJ1-5; CDR3 length: 16; clone size: NA; V gene: TRBV21-1; CDR3 protein: CASSKDPQGDNQPQHF; CDR3 DNA: TGTGCCAGCAGCAAAGACCCACAGGGGGACAATCAGCCCCAGCATTTT
D gene: NA; J gene: TRBJ1-1; CDR3 length: 15; clone size: NA; V gene: TRBV6-5; CDR3 protein: CASSQEAGDFTEAFF; CDR3 DNA: TGTGCCAGCAGTCAGGAGGCCGGAGACTTTACTGAAGCCTTCTTT
D gene: TRBD1; J gene: TRBJ1-2; CDR3 length: 15; clone size: once; V gene: TRBV19; CDR3 protein: CASSIDLDRGGGYTF; CDR3 DNA: TGTGCCAGTAGTATAGACCTTGACAGGGGTGGAGGCTACACCTTC
D gene: TRBD2; J gene: TRBJ2-5; CDR3 length: 18; clone size: NA; V gene: TRBV19; CDR3 protein: CASSGKGLAGASRETQYF; CDR3 DNA: TGTGCCAGTAGTGGGAAAGGACTAGCGGGAGCTTCTAGAGAGACCCAGTACTTC
D gene: NA; J gene: TRBJ2-7; CDR3 length: 15; clone size: NA; V gene: TRBV15; CDR3 protein: CATSTGGRGPYEQYF; CDR3 DNA: TGTGCCACCAGCACGGGAGGGAGGGGGCCCTACGAGCAGTACTTC
D gene: TRBD1; J gene: TRBJ1-1; CDR3 length: 17; clone size: few; V gene: TRBV4-1; CDR3 protein: CASSQGPLTGSNTEAFF; CDR3 DNA: TGCGCCAGCAGCCAAGGACCTTTGACAGGGTCAAACACTGAAGCTTTCTTT
D gene: TRBD1; J gene: TRBJ1-2; CDR3 length: 14; clone size: NA; V gene: TRBV28; CDR3 protein: CASTKAGQGLGYTF; CDR3 DNA: TGTGCCAGCACCAAGGCCGGACAGGGACTTGGCTACACCTTC
D gene: TRBD2; J gene: TRBJ2-7; CDR3 length: 15; clone size: NA; V gene: TRBV27; CDR3 protein: CASKEGGRAPYEQYF; CDR3 DNA: TGTGCCAGCAAGGAAGGCGGGAGAGCGCCCTACGAGCAGTACTTC
D gene: TRBD1; J gene: TRBJ2-1; CDR3 length: 16; clone size: NA; V gene: TRBV25-1; CDR3 protein: CASSEHRGEAHNEQFF; CDR3 DNA: TGTGCCAGCAGTGAGCACAGGGGTGAGGCGCACAATGAGCAGTTCTTC
D gene: NA; J gene: TRBJ1-5; CDR3 length: 15; clone size: NA; V gene: TRBV2; CDR3 protein: CASSGQTGTGQPQHF; CDR3 DNA: TGTGCCAGCAGTGGGCAGACTGGAACCGGACAGCCCCAGCATTTT
D gene: TRBD1; J gene: TRBJ1-2; CDR3 length: 15; clone size: NA; V gene: TRBV19; CDR3 protein: CASSIGVGTGYGYTF; CDR3 DNA: TGTGCCAGTAGTATAGGAGTCGGGACAGGGTATGGCTACACCTTC
D gene: NA; J gene: TRBJ1-1; CDR3 length: 13; clone size: NA; V gene: TRBV19; CDR3 protein: CATNPGVNTEAFF; CDR3 DNA: TGTGCCACAAATCCAGGGGTGAACACTGAAGCTTTCTTT
D gene: TRBD1; J gene: TRBJ1-2; CDR3 length: 16; clone size: NA; V gene: TRBV6-5; CDR3 protein: CASSYSGSGGLYGYTF; CDR3 DNA: TGTGCCAGCAGTTACTCGGGGTCAGGGGGCCTCTATGGCTACACCTTC
D gene: NA; J gene: TRBJ2-7; CDR3 length: 14; clone size: NA; V gene: TRBV10-1; CDR3 protein: CASSEAGLTYEQYF; CDR3 DNA: TGCGCCAGCAGTGAGGCGGGCCTCACCTACGAGCAGTACTTC
D gene: NA; J gene: TRBJ1-3; CDR3 length: 16; clone size: NA; V gene: TRBV7-9; CDR3 protein: CASSSRSGSLGNTIYF; CDR3 DNA: TGTGCCAGCAGCTCCCGGTCAGGGTCTCTGGGAAACACCATATATTTT
D gene: TRBD1; J gene: TRBJ2-2; CDR3 length: 13; clone size: NA; V gene: TRBV2; CDR3 protein: CASRQGASGELFF; CDR3 DNA: TGTGCCTCCCGACAGGGGGCGTCCGGGGAGCTGTTTTTT
D gene: NA; J gene: TRBJ1-3; CDR3 length: 16; clone size: NA; V gene: TRBV2; CDR3 protein: CASSERGGHSGNTIYF; CDR3 DNA: TGTGCCAGCAGTGAACGGGGAGGACACTCTGGAAACACCATATATTTT
D gene: TRBD2; J gene: TRBJ2-7; CDR3 length: 15; clone size: NA; V gene: TRBV7-9; CDR3 protein: CASSLQLAGGYEQYF; CDR3 DNA: TGTGCCAGCAGCTTACAACTAGCGGGAGGCTACGAGCAGTACTTC
D gene: TRBD2; J gene: TRBJ2-5; CDR3 length: 17; clone size: NA; V gene: TRBV10-2; CDR3 protein: CASSGTSGRAKKETQYF; CDR3 DNA: TGCGCCAGCAGCGGGACTAGCGGGAGGGCCAAAAAAGAGACCCAGTACTTC
D gene: TRBD2; J gene: TRBJ2-1; CDR3 length: 16; clone size: NA; V gene: TRBV6-5; CDR3 protein: CASSSEGLAGVNEQFF; CDR3 DNA: TGTGCCAGCAGTTCCGAGGGACTAGCGGGGGTCAATGAGCAGTTCTTC
D gene: TRBD1; J gene: TRBJ1-1; CDR3 length: 14; clone size: once; V gene: TRBV5-1; CDR3 protein: CASSPDRGNTEAFF; CDR3 DNA: TGCGCCAGCAGCCCGGACAGGGGGAACACTGAAGCTTTCTTT
D gene: TRBD2; J gene: TRBJ2-1; CDR3 length: 13; clone size: NA; V gene: TRBV2; CDR3 protein: CARGLAGVNEQFF; CDR3 DNA: TGTGCCAGGGGACTAGCGGGAGTCAATGAGCAGTTCTTC
D gene: TRBD1; J gene: TRBJ2-4; CDR3 length: 14; clone size: few; V gene: TRBV14; CDR3 protein: CASRLTGVGDIQYF; CDR3 DNA: TGTGCCAGCAGACTAACAGGGGTCGGGGACATTCAGTACTTC
D gene: TRBD1; J gene: TRBJ2-1; CDR3 length: 17; clone size: NA; V gene: TRBV7-2; CDR3 protein: CASSQTGVVPTNNEQFF; CDR3 DNA: TGTGCCAGCAGCCAGACAGGGGTAGTCCCTACAAACAATGAGCAGTTCTTC
D gene: NA; J gene: TRBJ2-6; CDR3 length: 15; clone size: NA; V gene: TRBV28; CDR3 protein: CASRPTGSGANVLTF; CDR3 DNA: TGTGCCAGCAGACCTACAGGGTCTGGGGCCAACGTCCTGACTTTC
D gene: TRBD1; J gene: TRBJ2-2; CDR3 length: 15; clone size: NA; V gene: TRBV5-1; CDR3 protein: CASSVGTDGTGELFF; CDR3 DNA: TGCGCCAGCAGCGTTGGGACAGACGGCACCGGGGAGCTGTTTTTT
D gene: NA; J gene: TRBJ1-5; CDR3 length: 13; clone size: NA; V gene: TRBV6-1; CDR3 protein: CASSGANTDTQHF; CDR3 DNA: TGTGCCAGCAGTGGAGCTAACACAGATACGCAGCATTTT
D gene: NA; J gene: TRBJ2-3; CDR3 length: 16; clone size: NA; V gene: TRBV5-1; CDR3 protein: CASSLASGGISDTQYF; CDR3 DNA: TGCGCCAGCAGCTTGGCCTCAGGGGGGATCTCAGATACGCAGTATTTT
D gene: NA; J gene: TRBJ2-7; CDR3 length: 10; clone size: NA; V gene: TRBV30; CDR3 protein: CAWSKGFQYF; CDR3 DNA: TGTGCCTGGAGTAAGGGGTTCCAGTACTTC
D gene: TRBD1; J gene: TRBJ2-5; CDR3 length: 15; clone size: NA; V gene: TRBV7-2; CDR3 protein: CASSLQGQAQETQYF; CDR3 DNA: TGTGCCAGCAGCTTACAGGGACAGGCCCAAGAGACCCAGTACTTC
D gene: TRBD1; J gene: TRBJ2-7; CDR3 length: 13; clone size: NA; V gene: TRBV10-3; CDR3 protein: CAIGQGASYEQYF; CDR3 DNA: TGTGCCATCGGACAGGGGGCCTCCTACGAGCAGTACTTC